This T cell receptor (beta chain) was obtained from a study of spatial heterogeneity in lung cancer. The length of the CDR3 is 15 residues. The ends lost 3 bases at V and 3 bases at J; junction bases unmatched: 5. Germline V lookup: CDR1 KGHSH, CDR2 LQKENI. Via MiXCR, TCRdb re-called the 5' RACE reads, giving one row per CDR3 protein. The sample lists 40,000 to 45,000 distinct CDR3 sequences; roughly 15% were seen once. Regarding time point: sample taken at primary tumor resection. This clonotype turned up a few times. The TCR sequence derives from a male donor with early-stage non-small cell lung cancer. The material was PBMCs, obtained at surgery. The J gene is TRBJ1-2, the V gene TRBV18; 9 nucleotides match TRBD1. The CDR3 DNA reads TGTGCCAGCTCACCGGGGACAGGGTTGGACTATGGCTACACCTTC. This sequence encodes CASSPGTGLDYGYTF.